This T cell receptor beta chain is drawn from a study of blood T cells in healthy people across ages. Study-level findings and limits: Both naive CD4+ cell counts and diversity were greater in long-lived donors than in aged donors.

Sample-barcoded 5' priming and a J-beta primer mix drove a second PCR of roughly 7 to 11 cycles. Tags on each cDNA molecule came from a template-switch adaptor with 12 random nucleotides. Using its own MiXCR run on the 5' RACE reads, TCRdb lists one record per CDR3 protein. Of about 1,600,000 distinct CDR3 sequences in the sample, around 42% were seen once. In regard to this clonotype: Antigen specificity is unknown.

Germline-derived CDR1 and CDR2 are SGHTA and FQGNSA. The CDR3 runs to 18 residues. The germline V and J ends were trimmed by 0 bases and 5 bases, with 20 bases remaining between them. The sample comprised blood. The origin of this receptor is a woman under 30 in good health. The V and J genes are TRBV7-2 and TRBJ2-1; tentative D call: TRBD2 (5 bases). CDR3 sequence: CASSLARWNSATNNEQFF. DNA for the CDR3: TGTGCCAGCAGCTTAGCCCGCTGGAATAGCGCTACCAACAATGAGCAGTTCTTC.